The present T cell receptor (beta chain) was sequenced within a study of tumor-infiltrating lymphocytes in primary liver carcinoma. As for the study in general: The yield of productive TCRbeta reads per sample was roughly 3.65 to 8 million and was similar across tissue types.

Comments on this clonotype: The junction departs from germline at one end; a sequencing error may be responsible.

Germline V gene data show CDR1 as SQVTM and CDR2 as ANQGSEA. The CDR3 has 12 amino acids. It was from approximately 22-30 mg of unsorted bulk tissue that RNA and DNA were co-extracted. TCR beta cDNA was prepared out of roughly 520 ng total RNA by means of a constant-region primer. Modified slightly, ARM-PCR produced TCR beta libraries over three nested multiplex PCR rounds. Forward primers for TRBV1-TRBV30 and a C-beta reverse primer served the first two PCR rounds, at 10 cycles each. TCRdb reanalysed the multiplex PCR reads using MiXCR and keeps one entry per CDR3 protein. This sample has over 40,000 distinct CDR3 sequences, with around 77% found just once.

The clonotype originates from a man aged 40-50 years with primary liver carcinoma and hepatitis B virus infection. Material for sequencing was liver tumor tissue from sampling region 5. This sample's subset: tumor region T5, tumor centre. The chain links TRBV29-1 to TRBJ2-1; D remains unclear. Written as DNA, the CDR3 is TGCGGCGTTCGTACCGCTATGGATGAGCAGTTCTTC. This sequence encodes CGVRTAMDEQFF.